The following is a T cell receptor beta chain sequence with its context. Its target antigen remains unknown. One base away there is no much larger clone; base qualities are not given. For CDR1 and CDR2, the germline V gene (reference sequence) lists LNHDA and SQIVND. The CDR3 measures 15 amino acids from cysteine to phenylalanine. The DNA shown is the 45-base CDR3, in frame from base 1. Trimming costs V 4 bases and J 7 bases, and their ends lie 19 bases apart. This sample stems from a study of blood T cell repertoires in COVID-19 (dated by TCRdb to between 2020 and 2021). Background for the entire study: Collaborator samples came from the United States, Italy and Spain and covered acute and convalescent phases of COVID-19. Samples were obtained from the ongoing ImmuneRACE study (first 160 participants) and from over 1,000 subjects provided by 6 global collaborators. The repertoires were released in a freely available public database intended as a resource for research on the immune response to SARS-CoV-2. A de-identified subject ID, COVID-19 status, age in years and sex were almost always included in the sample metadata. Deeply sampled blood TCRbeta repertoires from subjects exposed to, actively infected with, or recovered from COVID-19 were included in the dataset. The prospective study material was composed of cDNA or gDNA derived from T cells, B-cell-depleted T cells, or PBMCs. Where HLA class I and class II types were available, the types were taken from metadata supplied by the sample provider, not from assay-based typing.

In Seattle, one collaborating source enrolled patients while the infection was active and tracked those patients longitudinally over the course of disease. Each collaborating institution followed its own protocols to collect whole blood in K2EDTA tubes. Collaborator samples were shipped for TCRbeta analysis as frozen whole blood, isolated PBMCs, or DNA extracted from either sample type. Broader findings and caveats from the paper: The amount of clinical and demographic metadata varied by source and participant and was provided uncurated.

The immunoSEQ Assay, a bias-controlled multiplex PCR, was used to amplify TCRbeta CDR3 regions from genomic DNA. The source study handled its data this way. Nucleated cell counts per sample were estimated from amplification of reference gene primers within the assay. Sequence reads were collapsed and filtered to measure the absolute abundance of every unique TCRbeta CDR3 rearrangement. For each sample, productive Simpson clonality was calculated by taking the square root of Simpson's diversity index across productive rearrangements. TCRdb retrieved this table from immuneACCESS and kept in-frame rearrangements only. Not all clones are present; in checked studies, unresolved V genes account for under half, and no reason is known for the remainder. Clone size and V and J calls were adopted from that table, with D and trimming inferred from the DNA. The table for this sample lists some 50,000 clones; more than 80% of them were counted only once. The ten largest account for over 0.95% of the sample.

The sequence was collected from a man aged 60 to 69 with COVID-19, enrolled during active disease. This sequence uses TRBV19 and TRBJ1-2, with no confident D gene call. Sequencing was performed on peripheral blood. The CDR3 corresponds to CASSTDHRERSGYTF. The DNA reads TGTGCCAGTAGTACTGACCATAGAGAAAGGAGTGGCTACACCTTC.